This TCR beta chain was sequenced during a study of T cells in Graves' hyperthyroidism and ophthalmopathy. PBMCs were obtained from about 9.9 ml fresh peripheral blood. TCR beta CDR3 regions were amplified from RNA transcripts. Carried out on the TCR CDR3, a first-round RT-PCR used the HTBI primer set. MiXCR, applied by TCRdb to the multiplex PCR reads, yields one record per CDR3 protein. Of about 640,000 distinct CDR3 sequences in the sample, more than 12% were seen once. Study-wide results and caveats: A model of 13 V-J pairs discriminated ophthalmopathy from stable hyperthyroidism. Most clonotypes expanded in thyroid above 0.001 were likewise present in blood.

This clonotype has at least ten counts. Its antigen is not known. Per the germline V gene, CDR1 is SGHTA and CDR2 is FQGNSA. The CDR3 spans 15 residues. V trimming: 3 bases; J trimming: 6 bases; junction bases outside the gene matches: 10. The sample consisted of blood. The origin of this receptor is a woman between 45 and 65 years old with Graves' ophthalmopathy. V usage is TRBV7-2 and J usage is TRBJ1-1; 7 bases line up with TRBD1. This CDR3 is CASSLQPTGKAEAFF. The CDR3 coding sequence is TGTGCCAGCAGCTTGCAACCGACAGGGAAAGCTGAAGCTTTCTTT.